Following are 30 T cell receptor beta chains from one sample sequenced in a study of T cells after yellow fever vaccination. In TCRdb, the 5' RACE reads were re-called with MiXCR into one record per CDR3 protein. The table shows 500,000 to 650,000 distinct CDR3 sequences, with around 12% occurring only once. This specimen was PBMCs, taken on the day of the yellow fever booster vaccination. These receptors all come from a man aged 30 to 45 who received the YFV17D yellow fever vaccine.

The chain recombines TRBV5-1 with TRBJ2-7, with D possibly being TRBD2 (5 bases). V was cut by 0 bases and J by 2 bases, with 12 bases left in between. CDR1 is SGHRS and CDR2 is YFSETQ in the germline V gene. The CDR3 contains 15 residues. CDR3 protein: CASSLDGMGTYEQYF. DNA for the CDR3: TGCGCCAGCAGCTTGGACGGGATGGGAACCTACGAGCAGTACTTC.

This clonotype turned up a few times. In nucleotides, the CDR3 is TGCAGTGCTTACACTAGCGGGGCGACTTCTAGCACAGATACGCAGTATTTT. This translates into CSAYTSGATSSTDTQYF. The chain links TRBV20-1 to TRBJ2-3, with 10 nucleotides matching TRBD2. With V trimmed by 5 bases and J by 0 bases, 11 bases remained unmatched. This CDR3 contains 17 residues. In germline, CDR1 is DFQATT, CDR2 SNEGSKA (reference sequence).

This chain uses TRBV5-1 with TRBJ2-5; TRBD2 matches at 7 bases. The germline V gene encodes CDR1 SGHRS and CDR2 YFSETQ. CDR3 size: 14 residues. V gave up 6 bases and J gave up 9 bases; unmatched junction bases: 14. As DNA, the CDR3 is TGCGCCAGCAACCCTGCTAGCGGCCAAGGGGCCCAGTACTTC. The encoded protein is CASNPASGQGAQYF.

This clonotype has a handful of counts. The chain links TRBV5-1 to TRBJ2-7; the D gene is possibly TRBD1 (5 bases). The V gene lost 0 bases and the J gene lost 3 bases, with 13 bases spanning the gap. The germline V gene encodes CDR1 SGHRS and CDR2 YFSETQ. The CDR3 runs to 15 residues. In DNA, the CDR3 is TGCGCCAGCAGCTTGGGGCGGACAACTCTCTACGAGCAGTACTTC. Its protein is CASSLGRTTLYEQYF.

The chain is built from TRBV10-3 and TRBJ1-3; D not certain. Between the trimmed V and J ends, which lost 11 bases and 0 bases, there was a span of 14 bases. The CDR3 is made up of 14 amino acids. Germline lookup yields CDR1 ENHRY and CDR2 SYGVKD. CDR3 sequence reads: CAPLYPDSGNTIYF. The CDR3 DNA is TGTGCCCCCTTGTACCCGGACTCTGGAAACACCATATATTTT.

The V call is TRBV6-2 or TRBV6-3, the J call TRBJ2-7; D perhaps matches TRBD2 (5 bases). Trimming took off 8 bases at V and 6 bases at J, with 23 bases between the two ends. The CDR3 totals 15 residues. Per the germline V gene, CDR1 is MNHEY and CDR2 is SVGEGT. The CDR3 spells CASQLLPGSRFEQYF. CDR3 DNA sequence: TGTGCCAGCCAACTTCTCCCGGGGTCAAGGTTCGAGCAGTACTTC.

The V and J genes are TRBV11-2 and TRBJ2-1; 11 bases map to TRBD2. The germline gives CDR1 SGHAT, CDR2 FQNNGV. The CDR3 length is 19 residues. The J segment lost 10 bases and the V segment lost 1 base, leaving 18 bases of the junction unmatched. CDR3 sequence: CASSLVDRYLAGGPREQFF. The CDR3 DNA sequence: TGTGCCAGCAGCTTAGTTGACAGATACTTAGCGGGAGGGCCCCGGGAGCAGTTCTTC.

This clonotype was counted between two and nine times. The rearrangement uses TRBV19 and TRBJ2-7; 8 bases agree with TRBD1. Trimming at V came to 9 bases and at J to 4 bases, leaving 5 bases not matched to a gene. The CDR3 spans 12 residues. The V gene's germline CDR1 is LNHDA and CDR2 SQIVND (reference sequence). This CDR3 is CASGTGFYEQYF. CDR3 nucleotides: TGTGCCAGCGGGACAGGTTTTTACGAGCAGTACTTC.

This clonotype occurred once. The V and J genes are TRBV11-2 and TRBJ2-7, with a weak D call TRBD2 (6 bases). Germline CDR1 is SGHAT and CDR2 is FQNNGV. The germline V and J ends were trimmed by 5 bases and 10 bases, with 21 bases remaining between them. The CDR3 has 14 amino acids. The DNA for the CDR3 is TGTGCCAGCAGCCCCGGGACTTCTACCCACCCCCAGTACTTC. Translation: CASSPGTSTHPQYF.

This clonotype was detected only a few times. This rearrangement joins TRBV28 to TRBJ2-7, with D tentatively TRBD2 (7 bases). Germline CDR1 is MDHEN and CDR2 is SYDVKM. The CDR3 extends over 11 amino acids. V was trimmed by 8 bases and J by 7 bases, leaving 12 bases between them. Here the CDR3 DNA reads TGTGCCAGCCAACAGGGAGGGGAGCAGTACTTC. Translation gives CASQQGGEQYF.

The CDR3 DNA reads TGCGCCAGCAGCCTGGCAGAAAATTACCAAGAGACCCAGTACTTC. Its protein is CASSLAENYQETQYF. This sequence joins TRBV5-1 and TRBJ2-5; D gene uncertain. The CDR3 is 15 amino acids. Germline V gene sequence: CDR1 SGHRS, CDR2 YFSETQ. The germline V and J ends were trimmed by 4 bases and 0 bases, with 13 bases remaining between them.

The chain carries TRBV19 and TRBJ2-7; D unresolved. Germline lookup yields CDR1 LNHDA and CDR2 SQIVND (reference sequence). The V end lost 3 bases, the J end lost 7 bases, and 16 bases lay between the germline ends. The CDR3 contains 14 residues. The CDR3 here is CASSILGNSREQYF. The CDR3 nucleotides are TGTGCCAGTAGTATTCTAGGGAATTCGCGGGAGCAGTACTTC. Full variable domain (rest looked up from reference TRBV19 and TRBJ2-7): DGGITQSPKYLFRKEGQNVTLSCEQNLNHDAMYWYRQDPGQGLRLIYYSQIVNDFQKGDIAEGYSVSREKKESFPLTVTSAQKNPTAFYLCASSILGNSREQYFGPGTRLTVT.

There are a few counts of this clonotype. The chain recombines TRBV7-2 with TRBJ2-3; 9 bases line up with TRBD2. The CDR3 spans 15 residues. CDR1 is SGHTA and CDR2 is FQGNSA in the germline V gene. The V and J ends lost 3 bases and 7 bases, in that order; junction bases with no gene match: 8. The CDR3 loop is CASSLRTSVTNTQYF. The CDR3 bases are TGTGCCAGCAGCTTGAGGACTAGCGTAACAAATACGCAGTATTTT.

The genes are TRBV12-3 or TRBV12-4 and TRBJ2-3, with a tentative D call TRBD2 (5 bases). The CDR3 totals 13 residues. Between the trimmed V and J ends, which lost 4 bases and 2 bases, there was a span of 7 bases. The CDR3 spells CASSYGNTDTQYF. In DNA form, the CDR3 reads TGTGCCAGCAGTTACGGGAACACAGATACGCAGTATTTT.

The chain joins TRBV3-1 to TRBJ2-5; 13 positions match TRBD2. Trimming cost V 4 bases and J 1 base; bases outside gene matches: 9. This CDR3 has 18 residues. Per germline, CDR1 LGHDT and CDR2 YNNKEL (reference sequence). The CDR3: CASSRRPGTSGAQETQYF. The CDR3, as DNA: TGTGCCAGCAGCCGACGACCCGGGACTAGCGGGGCCCAAGAGACCCAGTACTTC.

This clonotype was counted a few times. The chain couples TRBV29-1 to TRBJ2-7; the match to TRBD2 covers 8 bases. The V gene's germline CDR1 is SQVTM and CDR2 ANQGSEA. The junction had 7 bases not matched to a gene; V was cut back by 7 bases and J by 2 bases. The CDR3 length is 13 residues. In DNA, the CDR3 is TGCAGCGCCCAACTAGCGGCAACCTACGAGCAGTACTTC. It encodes CSAQLAATYEQYF.

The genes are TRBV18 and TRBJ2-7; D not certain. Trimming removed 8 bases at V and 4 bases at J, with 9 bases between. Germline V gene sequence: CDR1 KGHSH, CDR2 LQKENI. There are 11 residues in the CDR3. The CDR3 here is CASPRAYEQYF. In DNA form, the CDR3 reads TGTGCCAGCCCGAGAGCGTACGAGCAGTACTTC.

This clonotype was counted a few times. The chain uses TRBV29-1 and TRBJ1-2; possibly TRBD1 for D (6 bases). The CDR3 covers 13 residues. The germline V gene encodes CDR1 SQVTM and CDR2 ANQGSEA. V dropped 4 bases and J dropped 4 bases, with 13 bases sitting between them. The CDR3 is CSVVPGGGYGYTF. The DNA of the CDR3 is TGCAGCGTTGTCCCCGGGGGCGGCTATGGCTACACCTTC.

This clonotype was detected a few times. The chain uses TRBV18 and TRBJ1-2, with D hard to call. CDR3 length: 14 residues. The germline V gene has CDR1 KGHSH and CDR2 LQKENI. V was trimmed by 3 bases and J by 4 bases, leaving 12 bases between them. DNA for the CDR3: TGTGCCAGCTCACCTTCGGACGTGGGCTATGGCTACACCTTC. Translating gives CASSPSDVGYGYTF.

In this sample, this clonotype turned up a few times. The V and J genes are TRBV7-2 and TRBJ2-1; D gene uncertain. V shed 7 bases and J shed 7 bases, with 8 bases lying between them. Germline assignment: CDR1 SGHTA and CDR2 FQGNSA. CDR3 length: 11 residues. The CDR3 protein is CASTTTNEQFF. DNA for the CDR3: TGTGCCAGCACCACTACTAATGAGCAGTTCTTC.

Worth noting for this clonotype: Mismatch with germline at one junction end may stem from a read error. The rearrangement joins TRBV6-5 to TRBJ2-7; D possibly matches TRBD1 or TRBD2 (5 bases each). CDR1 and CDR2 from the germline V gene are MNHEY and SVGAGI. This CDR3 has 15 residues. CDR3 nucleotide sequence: TGTGCCAGCAGTGACTCTTCAGGGAGCCTCTACGAGCAGTACTTC. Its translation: CASSDSSGSLYEQYF.

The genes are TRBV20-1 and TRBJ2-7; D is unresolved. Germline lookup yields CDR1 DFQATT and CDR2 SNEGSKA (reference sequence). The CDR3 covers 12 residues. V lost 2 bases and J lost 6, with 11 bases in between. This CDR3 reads CSARLGRREQYF. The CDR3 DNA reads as TGCAGTGCTAGATTGGGCCGACGCGAGCAGTACTTC.

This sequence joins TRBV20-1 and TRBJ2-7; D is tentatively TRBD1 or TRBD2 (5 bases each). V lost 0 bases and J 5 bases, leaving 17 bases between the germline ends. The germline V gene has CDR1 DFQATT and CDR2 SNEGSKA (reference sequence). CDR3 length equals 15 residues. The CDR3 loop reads CSARDVRDARHEQYF. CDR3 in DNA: TGCAGTGCTAGAGATGTACGGGACGCTCGGCACGAGCAGTACTTC.

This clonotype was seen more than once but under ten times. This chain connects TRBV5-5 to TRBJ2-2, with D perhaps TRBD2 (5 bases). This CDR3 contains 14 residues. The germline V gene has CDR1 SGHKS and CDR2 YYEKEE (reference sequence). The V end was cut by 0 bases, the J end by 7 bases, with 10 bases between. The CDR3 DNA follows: TGTGCCAGCAGCTTGGCCTGGGGAGACGGGGAGCTGTTTTTT. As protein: CASSLAWGDGELFF.

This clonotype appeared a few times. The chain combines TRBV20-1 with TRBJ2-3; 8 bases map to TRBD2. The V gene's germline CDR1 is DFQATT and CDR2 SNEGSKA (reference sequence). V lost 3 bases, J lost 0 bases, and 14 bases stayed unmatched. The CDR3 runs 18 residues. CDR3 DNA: TGCAGTGCTAGGGGGGGGACTAGTACCTCCTCTAGCACAGATACGCAGTATTTT. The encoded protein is CSARGGTSTSSSTDTQYF.

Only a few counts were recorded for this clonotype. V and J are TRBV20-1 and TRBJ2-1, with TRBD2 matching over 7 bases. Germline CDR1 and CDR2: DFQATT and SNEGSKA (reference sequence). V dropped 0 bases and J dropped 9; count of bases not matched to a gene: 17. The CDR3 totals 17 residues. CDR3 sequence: CSARDFAGVITGGEQFF. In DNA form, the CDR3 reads TGCAGTGCTAGAGATTTTGCGGGAGTCATTACAGGAGGTGAGCAGTTCTTC.

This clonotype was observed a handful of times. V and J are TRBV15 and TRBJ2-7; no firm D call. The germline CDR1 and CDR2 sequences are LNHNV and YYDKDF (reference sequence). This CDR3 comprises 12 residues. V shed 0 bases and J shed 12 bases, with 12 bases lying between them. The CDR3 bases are TGTGCCACCAGCAGAGATAGCCGAGATTGGTACTTC. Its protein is CATSRDSRDWYF. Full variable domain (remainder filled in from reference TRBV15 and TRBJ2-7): DAMVIQNPRYQVTQFGKPVTLSCSQTLNHNVMYWYQQKSSQAPKLLFHYYDKDFNNEADTPDNFQSRRPNTSFCFLDIRSPGLGDTAMYLCATSRDSRDWYFGPGTRLTVT.

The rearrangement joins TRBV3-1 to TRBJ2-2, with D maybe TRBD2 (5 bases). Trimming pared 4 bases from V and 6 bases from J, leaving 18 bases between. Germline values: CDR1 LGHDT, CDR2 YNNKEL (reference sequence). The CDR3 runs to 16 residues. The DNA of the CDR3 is TGTGCCAGCAGCCGCCGAGATTACGGGGAAGCCGGGGAGCTGTTTTTT. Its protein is CASSRRDYGEAGELFF.

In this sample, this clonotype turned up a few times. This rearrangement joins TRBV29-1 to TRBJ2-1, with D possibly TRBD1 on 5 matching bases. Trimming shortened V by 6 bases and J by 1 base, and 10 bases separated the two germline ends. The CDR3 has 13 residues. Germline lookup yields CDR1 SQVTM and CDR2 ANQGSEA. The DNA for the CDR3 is TGCAGCGTAGAGACAGAGTCCTACAATGAGCAGTTCTTC. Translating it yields CSVETESYNEQFF.

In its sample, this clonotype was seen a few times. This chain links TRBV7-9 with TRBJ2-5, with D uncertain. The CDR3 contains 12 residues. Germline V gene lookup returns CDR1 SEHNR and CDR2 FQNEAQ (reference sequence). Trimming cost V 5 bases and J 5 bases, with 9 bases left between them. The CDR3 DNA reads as TGTGCCAGCAGCGCAACCCCGGAGACCCAGTACTTC. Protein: CASSATPETQYF.